This TCR beta chain originates from a study of regulatory T cells in long-lasting Graves disease (dated by TCRdb to 2020 to 2023). Looking at the study overall: Persistent Graves' disease was defined as persistently positive TSH receptor autoantibodies together with antithyroid drug treatment for over 5 years. Persistent Graves' disease patients were compared with newly diagnosed Graves' disease patients by peripheral blood TCR sequencing and RNA sequencing. The study was conducted in China and was registered as a clinical trial. TCR sequencing covered around 13 persistent and 20 or so newly diagnosed Graves' disease patients, around 33 samples in total. Antithyroid drugs had been taken for approximately 9.7 years on average by persistent Graves' disease patients in the clinical cohort.

As concerns this clonotype: This clone's antigen is unknown. No base quality information exists; no much larger clone differs at one position.

The sample's time point label is to be understood as: persistent/refractory GD, antithyroid drugs over 5 years with positive TRAb. For both TCR sequencing and RNA sequencing, RNA was extracted from PBMCs using TRIzol. Graves' disease was diagnosed according to American Thyroid Association guidelines. Patients for the study were recruited at an endocrinology department in Xi'an, China. Each patient gave around 9 milliliters of peripheral blood, collected in an EDTA anticoagulant tube. PBMCs were isolated by Ficoll Paque Plus density gradient separation without further T cell sorting. An Agilent 2100 Bioanalyzer and agarose gel were used to check RNA quality, while a NanoDrop 2000 measured RNA concentration. The CDR1 and CDR2 encoded by the germline V gene are ENHRY and SYGVKD. The junction shows trimming of 6 bases on V and 4 bases on J, and the gene matches do not reach 8 bases of it. The CDR3 runs 15 amino acids, cysteine and phenylalanine included. Kept here is only the CDR3 DNA, which spans 45 bases and is read in frame from base 1.

The library came from multiplex PCR. Instrument used: Illumina HiSeq 4000. CDR3 regions were amplified by Arm-PCR with iRepertoire HTBI primers to construct TCR beta libraries. Before sequencing, the PCR products underwent gel purification. As for the original processing: Gene usage analysis of CDR3 amino acid clonotypes used the 62 TRBV and 14 to 15 TRBJ segments found across samples. Filtered high-quality paired reads were merged into contigs using COPE and FqMerger. Contigs were aligned with BLAST to IMGT TRBV, TRBD and TRBJ reference genes, and CDR3 was defined per IMGT. Clonotypes above 0.1% frequency were classified as highly expanded clones. Shannon entropy was used to measure repertoire diversity, and the Gini coefficient was used to measure V-J evenness. Clonotypes shared by more than one individual were considered public. Clones were called with MiXCR by TCRdb after fastp trimmed the public reads at Q25, and only in-frame beta chains were retained. A single entry per CDR3 protein holds the most common genes and DNA from its merged rows. These V and J calls rely on TCRdb rather than the paper's analysis. Within this sample are 400,000 to 500,000 distinct CDR3 sequences, with less than 25% of them counted one time only. Jointly, the top ten make up approximately 14% of the sample.

Broad study findings and their caveats: Sequencing and analysis were limited to the TCR beta chain. The authors noted that the small sample size was a limitation that may lower accuracy. Persistent patients shared more public clonotypes among themselves (around 3,000) than newly diagnosed patients did (approximately 870). Lower TCR Shannon entropy and fewer highly expanded clones were observed in persistent Graves' disease patients than in newly diagnosed patients, which suggested clonal expansion. The study examined only peripheral blood because the primary lesion, thyroid tissue, could not be accessed. TRBV28, TRBJ1-2 and TRBJ2-5 were preferentially used in persistent disease, while TRBV20-1 and TRBJ2-1 were favored in newly diagnosed disease.

Sequenced material: peripheral blood mononuclear cells (PBMCs), taken when the disease was refractory, from a patient treated with antithyroid drugs. Recombination connected TRBV10-3 to TRBJ2-4, with TRBD2 matching 8 junction bases. This sequence originates from a female donor with Graves disease. The CDR3 has the sequence CAISTKLADKNIQYF. The DNA is as follows: TGTGCCATCAGCACTAAACTAGCGGATAAAAACATTCAGTACTTC.